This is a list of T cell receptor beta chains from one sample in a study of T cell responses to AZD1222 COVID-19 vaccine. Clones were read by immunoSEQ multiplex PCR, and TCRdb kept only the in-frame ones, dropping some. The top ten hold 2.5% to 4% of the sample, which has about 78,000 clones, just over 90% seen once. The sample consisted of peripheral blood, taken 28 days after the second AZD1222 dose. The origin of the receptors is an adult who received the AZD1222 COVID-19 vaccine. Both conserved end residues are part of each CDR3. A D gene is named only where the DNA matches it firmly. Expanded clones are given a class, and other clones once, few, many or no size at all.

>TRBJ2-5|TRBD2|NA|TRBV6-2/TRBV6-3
TGTGCCAGCAGTTACACCACTAGCGGACTAGGGGGGACCCAGTACTTC
CASSYTTSGLGGTQYF
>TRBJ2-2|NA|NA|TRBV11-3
TGTGCCAGCAGCCTCCGATCGGGCACCGGGGAGCTGTTTTTT
CASSLRSGTGELFF
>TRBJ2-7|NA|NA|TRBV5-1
TGCGCCAGCAGTCTCGCGCCTGCAGGCCCCTTAAGCTACGAGCAGTACTTC
CASSLAPAGPLSYEQYF
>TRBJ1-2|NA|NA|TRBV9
TGTGCCAGCAGCGTGGGGACTAACTATGGCTACACCTTC
CASSVGTNYGYTF
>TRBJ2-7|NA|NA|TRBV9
TGTGCCAGCAGCGTAGGAGACTTCCCCTACGAGCAGTACTTC
CASSVGDFPYEQYF
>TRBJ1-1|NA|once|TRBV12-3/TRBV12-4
TGTGCCACACAGGATCTCATGAACACTGAAGCTTTCTTT
CATQDLMNTEAFF
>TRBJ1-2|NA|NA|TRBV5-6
TGTGCCAGCAGCTTGGGTGCAGCCTTTGGAGGCTACACCTTC
CASSLGAAFGGYTF
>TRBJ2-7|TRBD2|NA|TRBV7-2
TGTGCCAGCGCCCTAGCGGGAGGGGCCTACGAGCAGTACTTC
CASALAGGAYEQYF
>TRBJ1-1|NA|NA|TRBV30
TGTGCCTGGAGTAGCCACCGATTCATCGAAGCTTTCTTT
CAWSSHRFIEAFF
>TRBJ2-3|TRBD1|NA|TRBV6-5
TGTGCCAGCAGAAGACAGGGTGCAGATACGCAGTATTTT
CASRRQGADTQYF
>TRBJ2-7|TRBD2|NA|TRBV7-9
TGTGCCAGCGGATCGGGGGGTTCGGAGCAGTACTTC
CASGSGGSEQYF
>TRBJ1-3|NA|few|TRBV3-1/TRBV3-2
TGTGCCAGCAGCCAAGATCACGGTCGGACCTCTGGAAACACCATATATTTT
CASSQDHGRTSGNTIYF
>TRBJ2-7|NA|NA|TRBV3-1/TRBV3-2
TGTGCCAGCAGCCCATCGTCAGGAACCTACGAGCAGTACTTC
CASSPSSGTYEQYF
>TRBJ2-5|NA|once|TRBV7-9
TGTGCCAGCAGCCCCACAGGGGAGGAGGAGACCCAGTACTTC
CASSPTGEEETQYF